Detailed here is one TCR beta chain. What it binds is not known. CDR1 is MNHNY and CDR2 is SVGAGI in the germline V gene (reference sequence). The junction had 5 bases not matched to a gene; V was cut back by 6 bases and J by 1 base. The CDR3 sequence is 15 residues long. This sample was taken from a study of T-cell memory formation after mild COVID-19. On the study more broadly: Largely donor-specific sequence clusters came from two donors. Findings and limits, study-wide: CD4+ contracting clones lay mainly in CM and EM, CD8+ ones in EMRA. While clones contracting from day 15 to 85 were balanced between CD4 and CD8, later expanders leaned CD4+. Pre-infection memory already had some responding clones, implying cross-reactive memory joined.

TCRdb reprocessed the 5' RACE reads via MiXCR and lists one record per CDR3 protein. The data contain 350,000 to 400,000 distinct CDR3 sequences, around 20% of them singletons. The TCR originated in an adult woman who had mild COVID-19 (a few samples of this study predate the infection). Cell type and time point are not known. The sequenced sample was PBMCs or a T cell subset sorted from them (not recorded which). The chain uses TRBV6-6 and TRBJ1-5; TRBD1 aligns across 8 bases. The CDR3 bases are TGTGCCAGCAGCACAGGGGGTGCGAGCAATCAGCCCCAGCATTTT. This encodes CASSTGGASNQPQHF.